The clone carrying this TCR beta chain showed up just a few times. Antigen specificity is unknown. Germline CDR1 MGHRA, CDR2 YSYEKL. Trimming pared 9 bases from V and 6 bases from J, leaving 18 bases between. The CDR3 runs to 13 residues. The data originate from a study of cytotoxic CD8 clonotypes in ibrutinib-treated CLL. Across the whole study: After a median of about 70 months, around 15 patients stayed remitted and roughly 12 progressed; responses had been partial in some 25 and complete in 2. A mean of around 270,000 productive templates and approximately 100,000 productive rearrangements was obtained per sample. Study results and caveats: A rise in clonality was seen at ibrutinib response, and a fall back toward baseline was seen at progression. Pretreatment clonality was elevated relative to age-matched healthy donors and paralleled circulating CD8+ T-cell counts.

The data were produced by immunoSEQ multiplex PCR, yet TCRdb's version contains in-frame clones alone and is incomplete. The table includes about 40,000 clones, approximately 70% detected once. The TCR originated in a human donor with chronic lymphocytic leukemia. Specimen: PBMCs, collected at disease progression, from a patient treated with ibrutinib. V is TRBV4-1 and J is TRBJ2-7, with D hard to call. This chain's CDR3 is CASRAISGSEQYF. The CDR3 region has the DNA TGCGCCAGTAGGGCCATCTCTGGAAGCGAGCAGTACTTC.